The entry that follows covers one T cell receptor beta chain sequence. Trimming left V 5 bases short and J 8 bases short, with 13 bases between. The germline V gene encodes CDR1 SGHTA and CDR2 FQGNSA. There are 13 residues in the CDR3. This sample is part of a study of shared T cell receptors in the human thymus. Here immunoSEQ multiplex PCR was the method, and the copy in TCRdb shows in-frame clones only, minus some. The sample records 55,000 to 75,000 clones, about 95% being singletons. The material sequenced was thymocytes. This receptor was identified in a human donor. The chain links TRBV7-2 to TRBJ1-5; a possible D gene is TRBD1 (5 bases). The chain's CDR3 is CASSPGDRKPQHF. In nucleotides, the CDR3 is TGTGCCAGCAGCCCAGGCGACAGAAAGCCCCAGCATTTT.